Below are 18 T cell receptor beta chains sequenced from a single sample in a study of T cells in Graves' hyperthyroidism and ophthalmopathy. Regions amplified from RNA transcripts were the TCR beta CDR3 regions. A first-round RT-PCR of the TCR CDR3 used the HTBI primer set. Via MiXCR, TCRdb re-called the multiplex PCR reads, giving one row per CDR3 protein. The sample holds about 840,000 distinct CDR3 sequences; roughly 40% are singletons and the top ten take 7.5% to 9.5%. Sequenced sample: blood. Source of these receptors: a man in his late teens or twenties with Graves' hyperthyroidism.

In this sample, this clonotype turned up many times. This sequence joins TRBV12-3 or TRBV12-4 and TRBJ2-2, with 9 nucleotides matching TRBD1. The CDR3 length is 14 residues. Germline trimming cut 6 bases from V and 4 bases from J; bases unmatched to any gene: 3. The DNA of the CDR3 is TGTGCCAGCAGCCTGGGACAGGGCACCGGGGAGCTGTTTTTT. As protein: CASSLGQGTGELFF.

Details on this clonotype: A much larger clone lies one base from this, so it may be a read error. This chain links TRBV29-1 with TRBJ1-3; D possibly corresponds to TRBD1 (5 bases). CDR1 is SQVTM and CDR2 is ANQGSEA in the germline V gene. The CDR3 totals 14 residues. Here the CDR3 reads CSVVAGYSGNTTYF. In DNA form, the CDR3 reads TGCAGCGTTGTGGCAGGGTACTCTGGAAACACCACATATTTT.

The CDR3 DNA sequence: TGCAGCGTTGAGAGGCGGAAGACCGACGAGCAGTACTTC. Residues: CSVERRKTDEQYF. The chain has TRBV29-1 and TRBJ2-7; D unresolved. Germline lookup yields CDR1 SQVTM and CDR2 ANQGSEA. Trimming took off 3 bases at V and 5 bases at J, with 14 bases between the two ends. This CDR3 is 13 amino acids long.

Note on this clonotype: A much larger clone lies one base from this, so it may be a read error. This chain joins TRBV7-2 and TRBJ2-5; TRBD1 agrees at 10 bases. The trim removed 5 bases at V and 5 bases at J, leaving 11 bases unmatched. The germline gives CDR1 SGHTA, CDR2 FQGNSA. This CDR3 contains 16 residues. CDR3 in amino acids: CTSSTTGTGVAETQYF. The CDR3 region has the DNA TGTACCAGCAGCACGACCGGGACAGGGGTTGCGGAGACCCAGTACTTC.

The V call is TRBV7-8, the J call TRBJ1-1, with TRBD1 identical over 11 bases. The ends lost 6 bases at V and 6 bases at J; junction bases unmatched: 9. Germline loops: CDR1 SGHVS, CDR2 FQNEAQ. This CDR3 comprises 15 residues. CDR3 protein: CASRMDRGRKAEAFF. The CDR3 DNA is TGTGCCAGCAGGATGGACAGGGGGCGTAAGGCTGAAGCTTTCTTT.

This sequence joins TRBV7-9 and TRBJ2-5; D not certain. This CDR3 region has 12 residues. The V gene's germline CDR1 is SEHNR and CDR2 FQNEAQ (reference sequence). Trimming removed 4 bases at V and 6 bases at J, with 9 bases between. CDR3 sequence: CASSSSEKTQYF. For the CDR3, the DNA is TGTGCCAGCAGCTCCTCTGAGAAGACCCAGTACTTC.

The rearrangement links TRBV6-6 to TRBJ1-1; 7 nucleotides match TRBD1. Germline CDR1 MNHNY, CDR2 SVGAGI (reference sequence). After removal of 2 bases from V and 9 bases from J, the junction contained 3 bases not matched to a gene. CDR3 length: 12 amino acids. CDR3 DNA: TGTGCCAGCAGTTACCAGGGGGAGAAAGCTTTCTTT. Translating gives CASSYQGEKAFF.

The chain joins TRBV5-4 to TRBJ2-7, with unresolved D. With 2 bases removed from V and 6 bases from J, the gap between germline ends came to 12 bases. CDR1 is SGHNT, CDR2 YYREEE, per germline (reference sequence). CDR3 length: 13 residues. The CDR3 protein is CASSFPSESEQYF. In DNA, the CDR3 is TGTGCCAGCAGCTTTCCGTCGGAAAGCGAGCAGTACTTC.

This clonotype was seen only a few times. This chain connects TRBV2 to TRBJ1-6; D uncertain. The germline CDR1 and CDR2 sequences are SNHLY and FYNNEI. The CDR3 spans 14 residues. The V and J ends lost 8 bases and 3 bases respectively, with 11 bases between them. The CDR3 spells CASPYEGYNSPLHF. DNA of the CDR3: TGTGCCAGCCCCTACGAGGGCTATAATTCACCCCTCCACTTT.

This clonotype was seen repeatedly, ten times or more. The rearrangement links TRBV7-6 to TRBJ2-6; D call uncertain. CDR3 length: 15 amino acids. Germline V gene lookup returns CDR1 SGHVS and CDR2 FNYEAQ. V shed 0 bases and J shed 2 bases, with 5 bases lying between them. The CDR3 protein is CASSLATAGANVLTF. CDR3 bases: TGTGCCAGCAGCTTAGCGACGGCTGGGGCCAACGTCCTGACTTTC.

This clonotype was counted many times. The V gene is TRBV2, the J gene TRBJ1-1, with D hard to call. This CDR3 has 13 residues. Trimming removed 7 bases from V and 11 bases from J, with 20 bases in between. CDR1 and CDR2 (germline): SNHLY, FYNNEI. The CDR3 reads CASIFDPPSAAFF. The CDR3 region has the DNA TGTGCCAGCATCTTCGACCCCCCGTCTGCTGCTTTCTTT.

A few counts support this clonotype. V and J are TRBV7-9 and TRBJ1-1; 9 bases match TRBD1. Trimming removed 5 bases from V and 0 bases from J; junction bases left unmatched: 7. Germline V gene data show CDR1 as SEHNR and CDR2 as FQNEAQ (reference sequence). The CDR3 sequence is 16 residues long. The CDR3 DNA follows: TGTGCCAGCAGCATTCTAGGGACAGGGCTGAACACTGAAGCTTTCTTT. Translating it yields CASSILGTGLNTEAFF.

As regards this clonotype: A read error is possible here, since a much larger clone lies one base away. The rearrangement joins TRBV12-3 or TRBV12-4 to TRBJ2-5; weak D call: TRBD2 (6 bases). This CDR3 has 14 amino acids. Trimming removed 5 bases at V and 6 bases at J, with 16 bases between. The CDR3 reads CASSVRDWQKTQYF. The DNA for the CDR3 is TGTGCCAGCAGTGTCCGGGACTGGCAAAAGACCCAGTACTTC.

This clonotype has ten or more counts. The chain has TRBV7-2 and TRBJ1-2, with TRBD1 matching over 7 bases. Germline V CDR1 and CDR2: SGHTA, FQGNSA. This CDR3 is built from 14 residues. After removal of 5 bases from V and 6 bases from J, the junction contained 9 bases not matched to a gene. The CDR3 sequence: CASSAFQGGDGYTF. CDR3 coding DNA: TGTGCCAGCAGCGCTTTCCAGGGGGGTGATGGCTACACCTTC. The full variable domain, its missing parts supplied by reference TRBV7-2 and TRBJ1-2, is GAGVSQSPSNKVTEKGKDVELRCDPISGHTALYWYRQSLGQGLEFLIYFQGNSAPDKSGLPSDRFSAERTGGSVSTLTIQRTQQEDSAVYLCASSAFQGGDGYTFGSGTRLTVV.

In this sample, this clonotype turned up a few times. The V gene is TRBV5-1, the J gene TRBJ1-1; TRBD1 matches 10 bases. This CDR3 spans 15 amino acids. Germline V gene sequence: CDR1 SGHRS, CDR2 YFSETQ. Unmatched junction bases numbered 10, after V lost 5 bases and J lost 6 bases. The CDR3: CASSNPTGGPSEAFF. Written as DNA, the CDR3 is TGCGCCAGCAGTAACCCGACAGGGGGCCCTTCTGAAGCTTTCTTT. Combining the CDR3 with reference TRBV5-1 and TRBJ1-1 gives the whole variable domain KAGVTQTPRYLIKTRGQQVTLSCSPISGHRSVSWYQQTPGQGLQFLFEYFSETQRNKGNFPGRFSGRQFSNSRSEMNVSTLELGDSALYLCASSNPTGGPSEAFFGQGTRLTVV.

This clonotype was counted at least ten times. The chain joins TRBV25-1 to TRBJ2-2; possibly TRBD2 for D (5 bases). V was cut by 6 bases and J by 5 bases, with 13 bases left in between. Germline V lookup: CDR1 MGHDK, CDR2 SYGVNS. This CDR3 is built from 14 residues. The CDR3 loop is CASRATSGTGELFF. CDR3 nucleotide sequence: TGTGCCAGCAGAGCTACGTCGGGGACCGGGGAGCTGTTTTTT.

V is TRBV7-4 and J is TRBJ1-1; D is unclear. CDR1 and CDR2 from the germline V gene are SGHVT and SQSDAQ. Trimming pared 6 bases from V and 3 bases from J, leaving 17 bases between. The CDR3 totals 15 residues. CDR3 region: CASSLPGVRDTEAFF. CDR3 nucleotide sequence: TGTGCCAGCAGTTTACCGGGTGTTAGGGACACTGAAGCTTTCTTT. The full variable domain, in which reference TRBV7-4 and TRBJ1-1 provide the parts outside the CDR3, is GAGVSQSPRYKVAKRGRDVALRCDSISGHVTLYWYRQTLGQGSEVLTYSQSDAQRDKSGRPSGRFSAERPERSVSTLKIQRTEQGDSAVYLCASSLPGVRDTEAFFGQGTRLTVV.

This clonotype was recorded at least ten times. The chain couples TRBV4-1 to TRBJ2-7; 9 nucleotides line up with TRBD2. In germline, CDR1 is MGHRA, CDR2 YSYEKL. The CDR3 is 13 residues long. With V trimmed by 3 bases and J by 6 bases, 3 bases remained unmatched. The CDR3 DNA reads TGCGCCAGCAGCCAGCGGGAGGGCCCCGAGCAGTACTTC. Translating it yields CASSQREGPEQYF.